This T cell receptor beta chain comes out of a study of CD8 T cells in ankylosing spondylitis. Study conclusions and caveats: Reportedly, matched ankylosing spondylitis synovial fluid was significantly enriched for disease-linked clones. There was a TCR beta motif, made of several highly homologous variants, that appeared characteristic of ankylosing spondylitis blood.

The V and J ends lost 1 base and 6 bases respectively, with 10 bases between them. CDR1 and CDR2 (germline): LGHDT, YNNKEL (reference sequence). CDR3 length: 13 residues. In the case of this clonotype: Its specificity is not known.

Construction of TCR beta libraries was performed using quantitative 5'-RACE with molecular barcodes. From the 5' RACE reads, TCRdb called clonotypes with MiXCR, one entry per CDR3 protein. In the table there are 700,000 to 850,000 distinct CDR3 sequences, 12% of which are singletons. The rearrangement links TRBV3-1 to TRBJ2-7; D is undetermined. The sequencing sample was made of blood, either unsorted or a sorted T cell fraction (not recorded which). The receptor was isolated from a male donor with ankylosing spondylitis. The CDR3 is CASSQGRASEQYF. CDR3 in DNA: TGTGCCAGCAGCCAAGGTCGGGCGAGCGAGCAGTACTTC.